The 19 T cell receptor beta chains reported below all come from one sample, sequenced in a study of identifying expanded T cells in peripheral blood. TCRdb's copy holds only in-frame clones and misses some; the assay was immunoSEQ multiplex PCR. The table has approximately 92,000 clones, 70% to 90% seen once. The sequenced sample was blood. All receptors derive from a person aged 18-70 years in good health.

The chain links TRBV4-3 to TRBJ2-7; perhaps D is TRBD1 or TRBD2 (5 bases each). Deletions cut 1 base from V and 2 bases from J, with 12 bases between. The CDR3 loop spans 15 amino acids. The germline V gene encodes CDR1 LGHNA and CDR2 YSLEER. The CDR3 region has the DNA TGCGCCAGCAGCCAAGTTTCCGGGGCCCCCTACGAGCAGTACTTC. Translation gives CASSQVSGAPYEQYF.

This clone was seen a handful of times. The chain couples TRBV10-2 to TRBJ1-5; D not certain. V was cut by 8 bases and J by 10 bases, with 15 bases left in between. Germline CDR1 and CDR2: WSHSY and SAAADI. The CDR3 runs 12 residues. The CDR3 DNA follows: TGCGCCAGCGGGCAGCTTTTGAAACCCCAGCATTTT. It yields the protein CASGQLLKPQHF.

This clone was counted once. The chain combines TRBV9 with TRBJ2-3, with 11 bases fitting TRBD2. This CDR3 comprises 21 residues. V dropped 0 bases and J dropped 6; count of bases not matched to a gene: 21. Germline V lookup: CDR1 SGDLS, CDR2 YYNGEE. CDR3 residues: CASSVATGVAGGPRTSDTQYF. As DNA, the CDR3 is TGTGCCAGCAGCGTAGCTACCGGGGTAGCGGGGGGGCCAAGAACCAGCGATACGCAGTATTTT.

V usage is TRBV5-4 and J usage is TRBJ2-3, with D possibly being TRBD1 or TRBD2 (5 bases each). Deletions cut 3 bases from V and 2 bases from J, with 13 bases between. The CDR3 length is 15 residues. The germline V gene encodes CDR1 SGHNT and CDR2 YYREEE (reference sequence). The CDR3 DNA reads TGTGCCAGCAGCTCCACGGGACGGACCACAGATACGCAGTATTTT. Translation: CASSSTGRTTDTQYF.

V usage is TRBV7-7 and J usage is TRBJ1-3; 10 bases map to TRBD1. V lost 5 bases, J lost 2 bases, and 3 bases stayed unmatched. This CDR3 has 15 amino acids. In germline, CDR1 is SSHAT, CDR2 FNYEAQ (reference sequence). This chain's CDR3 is CASSLGTGAGNTIYF. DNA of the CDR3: TGTGCCAGCAGCCTCGGGACAGGGGCTGGAAACACCATATATTTT.

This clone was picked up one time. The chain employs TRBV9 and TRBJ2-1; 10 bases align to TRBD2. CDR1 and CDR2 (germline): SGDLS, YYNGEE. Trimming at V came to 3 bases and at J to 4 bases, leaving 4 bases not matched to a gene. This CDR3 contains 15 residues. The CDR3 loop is CASSAVLAGYNEQFF. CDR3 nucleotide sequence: TGTGCCAGCAGCGCCGTACTAGCGGGGTACAATGAGCAGTTCTTC.

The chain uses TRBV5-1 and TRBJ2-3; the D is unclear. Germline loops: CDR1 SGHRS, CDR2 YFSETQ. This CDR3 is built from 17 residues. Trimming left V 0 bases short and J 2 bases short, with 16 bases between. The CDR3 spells CASSLVVRRSTTDTQYF. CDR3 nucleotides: TGCGCCAGCAGCTTGGTGGTTCGCCGGTCGACCACAGATACGCAGTATTTT.

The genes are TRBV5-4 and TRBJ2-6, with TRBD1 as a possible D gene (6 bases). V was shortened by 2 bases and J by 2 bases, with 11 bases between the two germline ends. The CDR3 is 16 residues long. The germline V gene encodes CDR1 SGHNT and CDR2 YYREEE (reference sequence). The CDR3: CASSFRTATGANVLTF. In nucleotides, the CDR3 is TGTGCCAGCAGCTTCCGGACAGCCACTGGGGCCAACGTCCTGACTTTC.

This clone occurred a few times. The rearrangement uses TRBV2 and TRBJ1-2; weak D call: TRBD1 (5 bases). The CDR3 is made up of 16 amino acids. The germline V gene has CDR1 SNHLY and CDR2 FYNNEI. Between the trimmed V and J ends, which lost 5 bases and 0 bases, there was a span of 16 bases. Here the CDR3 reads CASSTQRQRTNYGYTF. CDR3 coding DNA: TGTGCCAGCAGTACCCAACGACAGAGAACTAACTATGGCTACACCTTC.

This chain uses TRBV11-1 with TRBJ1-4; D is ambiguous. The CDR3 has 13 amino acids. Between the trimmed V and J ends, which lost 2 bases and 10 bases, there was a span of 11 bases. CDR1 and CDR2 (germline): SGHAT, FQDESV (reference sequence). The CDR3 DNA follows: TGTGCCAGCAGCTTAACCGCCGACGGAAAACTGTTTTTT. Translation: CASSLTADGKLFF.

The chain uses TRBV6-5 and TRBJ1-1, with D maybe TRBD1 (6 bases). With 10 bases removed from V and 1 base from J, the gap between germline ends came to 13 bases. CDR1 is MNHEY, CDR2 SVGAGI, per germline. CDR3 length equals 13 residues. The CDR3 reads CAIRTATNTEAFF. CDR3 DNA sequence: TGTGCCATTAGGACAGCTACGAACACTGAAGCTTTCTTT.

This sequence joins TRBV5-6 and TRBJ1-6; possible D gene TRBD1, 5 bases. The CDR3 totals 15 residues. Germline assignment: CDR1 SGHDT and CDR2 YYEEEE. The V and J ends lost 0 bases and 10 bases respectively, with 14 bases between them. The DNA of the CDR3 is TGTGCCAGCAGCTTGGGAGGGAGGGGAAACTCACCCCTCCACTTT. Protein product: CASSLGGRGNSPLHF.

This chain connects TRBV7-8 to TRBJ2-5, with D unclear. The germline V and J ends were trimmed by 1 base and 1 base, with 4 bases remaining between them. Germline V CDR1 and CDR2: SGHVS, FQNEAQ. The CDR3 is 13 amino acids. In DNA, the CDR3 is TGTGCCAGCAGCTTAGACAGCCAAGAGACCCAGTACTTC. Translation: CASSLDSQETQYF.

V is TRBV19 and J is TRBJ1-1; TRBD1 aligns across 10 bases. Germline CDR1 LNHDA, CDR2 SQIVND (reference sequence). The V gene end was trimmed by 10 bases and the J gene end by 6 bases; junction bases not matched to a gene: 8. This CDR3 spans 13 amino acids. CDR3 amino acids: CATSDRGLSEAFF. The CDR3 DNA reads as TGTGCCACATCTGACAGGGGGCTTTCTGAAGCTTTCTTT.

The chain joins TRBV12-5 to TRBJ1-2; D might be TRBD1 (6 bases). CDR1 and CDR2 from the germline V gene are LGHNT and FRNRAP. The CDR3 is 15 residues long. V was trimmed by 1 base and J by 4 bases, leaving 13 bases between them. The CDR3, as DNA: TGTGCTAGTGGTTTGGAAGGACAGCGCCTCTATGGCTACACCTTC. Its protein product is CASGLEGQRLYGYTF.

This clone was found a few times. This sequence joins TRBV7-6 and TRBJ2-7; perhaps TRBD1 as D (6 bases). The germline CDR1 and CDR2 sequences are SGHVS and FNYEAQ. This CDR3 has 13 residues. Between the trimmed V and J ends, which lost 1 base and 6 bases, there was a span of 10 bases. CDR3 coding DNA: TGTGCCAGCAGCTTAGATACAGGGAGCGAGCAGTACTTC. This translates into CASSLDTGSEQYF.

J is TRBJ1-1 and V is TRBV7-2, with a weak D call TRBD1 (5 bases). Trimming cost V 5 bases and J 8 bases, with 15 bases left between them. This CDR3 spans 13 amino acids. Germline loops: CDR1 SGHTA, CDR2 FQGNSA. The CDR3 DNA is TGTGCCAGCAGCCTCGGGACTTTTTTAGAAGCTTTCTTT. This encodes CASSLGTFLEAFF.

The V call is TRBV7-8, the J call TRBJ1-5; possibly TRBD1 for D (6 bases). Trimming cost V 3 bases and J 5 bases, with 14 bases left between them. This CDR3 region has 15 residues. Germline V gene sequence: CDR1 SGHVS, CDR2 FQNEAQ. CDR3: CASSFFSGADQPQHF. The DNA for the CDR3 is TGTGCCAGCAGCTTTTTCTCGGGGGCAGATCAGCCCCAGCATTTT.

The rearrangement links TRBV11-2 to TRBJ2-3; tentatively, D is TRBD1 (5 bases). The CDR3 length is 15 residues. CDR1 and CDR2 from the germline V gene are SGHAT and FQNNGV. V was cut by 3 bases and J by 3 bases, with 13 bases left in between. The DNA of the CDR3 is TGTGCCAGCAGCTTTCTAGGGGATGAAACAGATACGCAGTATTTT. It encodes CASSFLGDETDTQYF.